This paragraph reports one T cell receptor (beta chain). V was shortened by 5 bases and J by 8 bases, with 12 bases between the two germline ends. The germline V gene has CDR1 MNHNY and CDR2 SVGAGI (reference sequence). This CDR3 has 12 residues. The sample is drawn from a study of T cell changes during pregnancy in multiple sclerosis. Data came from immunoSEQ multiplex PCR; TCRdb stores just in-frame clones and leaves some out. The sample contains over 50,000 clones, approximately 89% of which appear only once. This clonotype was obtained from a female donor with multiple sclerosis, enrolled in a pregnancy study. The material was peripheral blood, obtained after pregnancy. V is TRBV6-6 and J is TRBJ1-2; the D is unclear. In DNA, the CDR3 is TGTGCCAGCAGTCTCCGACATGCAGGCTACACCTTC. It encodes CASSLRHAGYTF.